The source of this T cell receptor (beta chain) is a study of molecular identifiers for immune sequencing clone quantification. TCRdb used MiXCR to reprocess the PCR reads, holding one entry per CDR3 protein. This sample carries over 550,000 distinct CDR3 sequences, roughly 25% of them seen once, and the ten largest clones take about 0.73%. In the case of this clonotype: The CDR3 carries no conserved terminal phenylalanine or tryptophan, so it likely arises from a read error.

The CDR3 is made up of 15 amino acids. The germline CDR1 and CDR2 sequences are SGHRS and YFSETQ. V was pared by 2 bases and J by 1 base, with 6 bases of the junction left unmatched. The receptor's source is a human donor in good health. Some libraries in this study had Jurkat cell RNA spiked in. The chain is built from TRBV5-1 and TRBJ2-7, with 7 bases identical to TRBD1. The specimen sequenced was naive CD8+ T cells from blood, with Jurkat cell RNA spiked in. Subset described: FACS-sorted CD8+CD4-CCR7+CD45RA+ naive T cells. Written as DNA, the CDR3 is TGCGCCAGCAGCTTTACCGGGACAGAATCCTACGAGCAGTACTCC. Translating it yields CASSFTGTESYEQYS.